The clone carrying this T cell receptor beta chain was detected many times. The antigen remains undetermined. The data derive from a study of regulatory T cells in long-lasting Graves disease. Background on the study: The antithyroid drugs taken by newly diagnosed Graves' patients had been used for under 3 months.

Time point meaning: newly diagnosed GD, antithyroid drugs for less than 3 months. PBMC-extracted RNA yielded the TCR library. The CDR3 has 11 residues. Germline V lookup: CDR1 GTSNPN, CDR2 SVGIG (reference sequence). Deletions cut 4 bases from V and 8 bases from J, with 11 bases between. Study-wide results and limits: New patients shared about 910 public clonotypes, and persistent patients shared more, with 2,741.

Both iRepertoire HTBI primers and Arm-PCR of CDR3 regions were used to build the TCR beta libraries. As handled by the study authors: Spanning all samples, the identified segments comprised 60 to 80 TRBV and around 13 TRBJ. TCRdb ran MiXCR on the multiplex PCR reads and lists one entry per CDR3 protein. Here the V and J calls rest on TCRdb's processing, not on the authors' analysis. The table has 450,000 to 500,000 distinct CDR3 sequences, 15% to 20% seen once; the top ten hold over 9%. These records were also assigned to another study, of T cells in Graves' hyperthyroidism and ophthalmopathy.

This TCR derives from a man aged 40-50 years with Graves disease. The chain employs TRBV30 and TRBJ1-2, with D unresolved. The material sequenced was peripheral blood mononuclear cells (PBMCs), taken at new diagnosis, from a patient treated with antithyroid drugs. Here the CDR3 DNA reads TGTGCCTGGAATGCCAAGGTCGGCTACACCTTC. Its protein is CAWNAKVGYTF.